This TCR beta chain was documented in a study of beta chain features in type 1 diabetes. Study-level results: When Type 1 diabetes patients were examined, their TCRB CDR3s proved moderately but significantly shorter in all four CD4+ subsets. Patients with type 1 diabetes carried fewer insertions and had more deletions at their VDJ junctions.

A note on this clone: Its specificity is unknown.

What was sequenced were expressed TCRB transcripts, since all of the isolated RNA had been reverse transcribed. Profiling relied on immunoSEQ multiplex PCR, and the TCRdb table lists in-frame clones only, not all of them. The sample holds fewer than 350,000 clones, about 15% seen once. The CDR3 consists of 16 residues. V lost 8 bases, J lost 5 bases, and 24 bases lay in between. The germline CDR1 and CDR2 sequences are MGHRA and YSYEKL. This chain joins TRBV4-1 and TRBJ2-5; a possible D gene is TRBD2 (5 bases). Source material: naive CD4+ T cells from blood. The clonotype comes from a man younger than 35 with type 1 diabetes. The CDR3 DNA is TGCGCCAGCCGGCGGGTCCCGCTGATGAGTGGGGAGACCCAGTACTTC. Translated, it gives CASRRVPLMSGETQYF.